Presented here are 24 T cell receptor beta chains from one specimen sequenced in a study of blood T cells in healthy people across ages. Then a second PCR, running about 7 to 11 cycles, was carried out with a sample-barcoded 5' primer and a J-beta primer mix. TCRdb passed the 5' RACE reads through MiXCR, listing each CDR3 protein once. The table includes around 800,000 distinct CDR3 sequences, around 24% detected once. The same specimen was also included in a second study, on T cells of mothers and their children.

Specimen: blood. The receptor set was obtained from a boy between 10 and 17 years old in good health.

This clonotype was detected only a few times. The chain couples TRBV27 to TRBJ2-1; 7 nucleotides match TRBD2. The DNA end favors TRBJ2-7, so the J call may be wrong. The CDR3 extends over 14 amino acids. The germline CDR1 and CDR2 sequences are MNHEY and SMNVEV (reference sequence). The CDR3 reads CASSSSGANYEQYF. CDR3 sequence (DNA): TGTGCCAGCAGTTCCAGCGGGGCGAACTACGAGCAGTACTTC.

CDR3 bases: TGCGCCAGCAGCTTAGACAGGGTCGCCGCCGGGGATGAAAAACTGTTTTTT. This encodes CASSLDRVAAGDEKLFF. V and J are TRBV5-1 and TRBJ1-4; 7 nucleotides match TRBD1. The junction had 13 bases not matched to a gene; V was cut back by 2 bases and J by 6 bases. This CDR3 comprises 17 residues. Germline V gene sequence: CDR1 SGHRS, CDR2 YFSETQ.

This clonotype was detected a few times. The chain couples TRBV4-1 to TRBJ2-7; no reliable D call. The V and J ends lost 1 base and 5 bases respectively, with 12 bases between them. CDR3 length: 14 residues. Per germline, CDR1 MGHRA and CDR2 YSYEKL. CDR3 in amino acids: CASSQGVKRNEQYF. In DNA form, the CDR3 reads TGCGCCAGCAGCCAAGGGGTAAAACGGAACGAGCAGTACTTC.

This clonotype was picked up many times. The chain uses TRBV12-3 or TRBV12-4 and TRBJ2-7; 7 nucleotides agree with TRBD1. Trimming took 5 bases from V and 2 from J; bases not matched to a gene: 3. The CDR3 runs 13 residues. CDR3 coding DNA: TGTGCCAGCAGTAGGGGACAGACCTACGAGCAGTACTTC. Its translation: CASSRGQTYEQYF.

This clonotype occurred once. This chain uses TRBV11-2 with TRBJ2-1; 8 bases are a match to TRBD2. With 4 bases clipped from V and 6 bases from J, the junction kept 11 bases outside the gene matches. There are 16 residues in the CDR3. Per germline, CDR1 SGHAT and CDR2 FQNNGV. The CDR3 DNA follows: TGTGCCAGCAGCTGGAACTTCGGGGGGGCGGGCAATGAGCAGTTCTTC. As protein: CASSWNFGGAGNEQFF.

This clonotype was counted once. The chain combines TRBV7-3 with TRBJ1-4; D remains ambiguous. Germline values: CDR1 SGHTA, CDR2 FQGTGA. Trimming took 5 bases from V and 8 from J, leaving 12 bases between them. There are 13 residues in the CDR3. CDR3 sequence (DNA): TGTGCCAGCAGCCCCTATCCAGGCGAAAAACTGTTTTTT. Translating gives CASSPYPGEKLFF.

This clonotype turned up a few times. The rearrangement links TRBV7-2 to TRBJ2-7, with D possibly being TRBD1 or TRBD2 (6 bases each). Trimming shortened V by 5 bases and J by 0 bases, and 17 bases separated the two germline ends. This CDR3 is 16 amino acids long. Germline V lookup: CDR1 SGHTA, CDR2 FQGNSA. The CDR3 protein is CASSHSGGPSSYEQYF. CDR3 bases: TGTGCCAGCAGCCACTCCGGGGGCCCGAGCTCCTACGAGCAGTACTTC.

This clonotype was observed a handful of times. V and J are TRBV7-9 and TRBJ2-5; D gene ambiguous. The last part of the DNA fits TRBJ2-1 better; the J call may be wrong. Germline V gene sequence: CDR1 SEHNR, CDR2 FQNEAQ (reference sequence). The CDR3 has 13 amino acids. CDR3 bases: TGTGCCAGCCACCCCCGCGCGAGGAATGAGCAGTTCTTC. The encoded protein is CASHPRARNEQFF.

The chain recombines TRBV19 with TRBJ1-5; no clear D. CDR3 length equals 14 residues. Germline CDR1 and CDR2: LNHDA and SQIVND (reference sequence). V was pared by 8 bases and J by 3 bases, with 14 bases between. CDR3 loop: CASSSEGPNQPQHF. The CDR3 nucleotides are TGTGCCAGTTCGTCAGAGGGTCCCAATCAGCCCCAGCATTTT.

This clonotype was recorded a few times. V is TRBV6-1 and J is TRBJ1-2; D may be TRBD1 (5 bases). The V gene's germline CDR1 is MNHNS and CDR2 SASEGT. Between the trimmed V and J ends, which lost 2 bases and 13 bases, there was a span of 20 bases. This CDR3 has 14 amino acids. The CDR3 DNA is TGTGCCAGCAGTGAATCGTTCAGGGAGACGGGGTGCACCTTC. Residues: CASSESFRETGCTF.

CDR3 in amino acids: CATGAGGSTDTQYF. CDR3 bases: TGTGCCACCGGGGCAGGGGGAAGCACAGATACGCAGTATTTT. The V and J genes are TRBV2 and TRBJ2-3; 7 nucleotides agree with TRBD1. Germline V gene sequence: CDR1 SNHLY, CDR2 FYNNEI. The V gene end was trimmed by 10 bases and the J gene end by 0 bases; junction bases not matched to a gene: 7. The CDR3 has 14 amino acids.

This chain's CDR3 is CATSRKGHPSYEQYF. CDR3 DNA: TGTGCCACCAGCAGGAAAGGACATCCCTCCTACGAGCAGTACTTC. The chain carries TRBV15 and TRBJ2-7; D may be TRBD1 (5 bases). Germline V gene lookup returns CDR1 LNHNV and CDR2 YYDKDF (reference sequence). Trimming pared 3 bases from V and 0 bases from J, leaving 12 bases between. The CDR3 extends over 15 amino acids.

This clonotype showed up just a few times. The rearrangement joins TRBV7-9 to TRBJ1-3; no clear D gene. Trimming stripped 2 bases from V and 2 bases from J, with 7 bases between. CDR3 length equals 14 residues. Germline-derived CDR1 and CDR2 are SEHNR and FQNEAQ (reference sequence). CDR3 residues: CASSLIRAGNTIYF. DNA of the CDR3: TGTGCCAGCAGCTTAATACGAGCTGGAAACACCATATATTTT.

The DNA for the CDR3 is TGCGCCAGCTCCGACGGGACAGGGTATCAGCCCCAGCATTTT. Its protein product is CASSDGTGYQPQHF. This chain uses TRBV5-1 with TRBJ1-5; 9 positions match TRBD1. CDR1 SGHRS and CDR2 YFSETQ come from the germline V gene. CDR3 length: 14 residues. The V and J ends lost 7 bases and 5 bases, in that order; junction bases with no gene match: 7.

The V call is TRBV27, the J call TRBJ2-5; D call uncertain. Gene TRBJ2-7 matches the end of the DNA better, so the J call may be wrong. Germline V gene lookup returns CDR1 MNHEY and CDR2 SMNVEV (reference sequence). The CDR3 is made up of 15 amino acids. The CDR3 sequence is CASSLTGVGLYEQYF. CDR3 sequence (DNA): TGTGCCAGCAGTTTAACCGGCGTAGGTCTCTACGAGCAGTACTTC.

This clonotype was counted between two and nine times. This sequence joins TRBV20-1 and TRBJ2-7; 10 bases line up with TRBD1. J lost 2 bases, V lost 6 bases, and 10 bases had no gene match. In germline, CDR1 is DFQATT, CDR2 SNEGSKA (reference sequence). This CDR3 comprises 15 residues. CDR3 protein: CSAPNPGQGTYEQYF. The CDR3 region has the DNA TGCAGTGCCCCCAACCCGGGACAGGGGACCTACGAGCAGTACTTC.

This CDR3 is CASSWTSGGTSYEQYF. CDR3 sequence (DNA): TGTGCCAGCAGCTGGACGAGCGGGGGGACCTCCTACGAGCAGTACTTC. The chain joins TRBV5-5 to TRBJ2-7, with 9 bases aligning to TRBD2. Unmatched junction bases numbered 7, after V lost 3 bases and J lost 0 bases. The CDR3 consists of 16 residues. Germline loops: CDR1 SGHKS, CDR2 YYEKEE (reference sequence).

The CDR3: CATSRDPGQNSNQPQHF. CDR3 nucleotides: TGTGCCACCAGCAGAGATCCGGGACAGAATAGCAATCAGCCCCAGCATTTT. The chain joins TRBV15 to TRBJ1-5; 7 bases align to TRBD1. Germline assignment: CDR1 LNHNV and CDR2 YYDKDF (reference sequence). The CDR3 has 17 amino acids. V was clipped by 0 bases and J by 0 bases; unmatched bases: 5.

The gene calls are TRBV7-2 and TRBJ2-6; TRBD1 matches 9 bases. This CDR3 is 18 amino acids long. CDR1 is SGHTA and CDR2 is FQGNSA in the germline V gene. The V and J ends lost 6 bases and 1 base, in that order; junction bases with no gene match: 10. CDR3 DNA sequence: TGTGCCAGCAGTCGACGCACAGGGGGCGCGTCTGGGGCCAACGTCCTGACTTTC. Amino acid sequence: CASSRRTGGASGANVLTF.

This clonotype turned up a few times. The rearrangement uses TRBV6-5 and TRBJ2-7; 8 nucleotides match TRBD2. Trimming cost V 7 bases and J 3 bases; bases outside gene matches: 8. The V gene's germline CDR1 is MNHEY and CDR2 SVGAGI. CDR3 length: 14 residues. CDR3 DNA sequence: TGTGCCAGCACGCGGGGGGCGGATGACTACGAGCAGTACTTC. It is translated as CASTRGADDYEQYF.

The chain has TRBV4-2 and TRBJ2-7, with 8 bases that match TRBD2. Germline assignment: CDR1 LGHNA and CDR2 YNFKEQ. The V gene end was trimmed by 2 bases and the J gene end by 1 base; junction bases not matched to a gene: 10. The CDR3 has 17 residues. CDR3 residues: CASSQRSMRGESYEQYF. Here the CDR3 DNA reads TGTGCCAGCAGCCAAAGATCAATGCGGGGGGAATCCTACGAGCAGTACTTC.

The chain has TRBV6-1 and TRBJ2-3; the D gene is possibly TRBD2 (6 bases). Trimming removed 10 bases from V and 5 bases from J, with 16 bases in between. Germline CDR1 is MNHNS and CDR2 is SASEGT. This CDR3 contains 13 residues. The CDR3 region has the DNA TGTGCCACCTCTGGGGGGTTTCGAGATACGCAGTATTTT. It is translated as CATSGGFRDTQYF.

This chain's CDR3 is CASSIVGNNEQFF. CDR3 in DNA: TGTGCCAGTAGTATAGTGGGGAACAATGAGCAGTTCTTC. The chain is built from TRBV19 and TRBJ2-1; D not certain. There are 13 residues in the CDR3. Germline V lookup: CDR1 LNHDA, CDR2 SQIVND (reference sequence). V gave up 1 base and J gave up 5 bases, with 6 bases separating them.

This clonotype was found a few times. The chain recombines TRBV20-1 with TRBJ2-1, with 8 bases aligning to TRBD2. The germline CDR1 and CDR2 sequences are DFQATT and SNEGSKA (reference sequence). The CDR3 is made up of 15 amino acids. The V and J ends lost 3 bases and 6 bases, in that order; junction bases with no gene match: 10. The CDR3 sequence is CSARGAASGLNEQFF. The CDR3 region has the DNA TGCAGTGCTAGGGGGGCGGCTAGCGGGCTCAATGAGCAGTTCTTC.